The 30 T cell receptor beta chains presented below share a single source sample, sequenced in a study of graft-versus-host responses after intestinal transplantation (TCRdb year 2021). Receptor libraries were prepared by the immunoSEQ multiplex PCR assay. TCRdb retrieved this table from immuneACCESS and kept in-frame rearrangements only. Not all clones are present; in checked studies, unresolved V genes account for under half, and no reason is known for the remainder. This sample gives around 100,000 clones in total; less than 90% of them show up just once. Clones ranked in the top ten supply roughly 0.9% of the sample. The time point label for this specimen denotes: cells obtained before transplantation from donor or recipient. These TCRs' antigens remain unknown. This specimen was unstimulated CD4+ T cells sorted from spleen or lymph node cells, taken before intestinal transplant. The source is a human donor who received an intestinal transplant.

The chain has TRBV7-2 and TRBJ1-2; 9 nucleotides line up with TRBD1. Germline CDR1 SGHTA, CDR2 FQGNSA. J gave up 2 bases and V 5 bases, and 0 bases lay outside the gene matches. The CDR3 has 13 amino acids. The CDR3 bases are TGTGCCAGCAGCGGACAGGGGAACTATGGCTACACCTTC. It codes for CASSGQGNYGYTF.

The chain couples TRBV4-1 to TRBJ1-1; D unclear. The CDR3 totals 16 residues. Germline loops: CDR1 MGHRA, CDR2 YSYEKL. V was trimmed by 3 bases and J by 3 bases, leaving 17 bases between them. The CDR3 here is CASSQVPAGGYTEAFF. The DNA for the CDR3 is TGCGCCAGCAGCCAGGTGCCTGCGGGTGGTTACACTGAAGCTTTCTTT.

V usage is TRBV5-1 and J usage is TRBJ1-1; D is perhaps TRBD1 (5 bases). V was shortened by 0 bases and J by 4 bases, with 7 bases between the two germline ends. CDR1 and CDR2 from the germline V gene are SGHRS and YFSETQ. The CDR3 consists of 13 residues. The DNA for the CDR3 is TGCGCCAGCAGCTTGGCCCAGGGCACTGAAGCTTTCTTT. This translates into CASSLAQGTEAFF.

The chain is built from TRBV5-5 and TRBJ1-5, with 8 bases identical to TRBD1. After removal of 2 bases from V and 6 bases from J, the junction contained 10 bases not matched to a gene. The CDR3 has 16 amino acids. The germline gives CDR1 SGHKS, CDR2 YYEKEE (reference sequence). CDR3 sequence (DNA): TGTGCCAGCAGCTTTGGTAGGCAGGGGGCTTTTCAGCCCCAGCATTTT. Translated, it gives CASSFGRQGAFQPQHF.

This chain links TRBV5-5 with TRBJ2-7; D not resolved. Germline CDR1 reads SGHKS; CDR2 reads YYEKEE (reference sequence). V lost 4 bases, J lost 0 bases, and 11 bases lay in between. CDR3 length: 14 residues. DNA of the CDR3: TGTGCCAGCAGCAAATTGACGGACTCCTACGAGCAGTACTTC. Translation: CASSKLTDSYEQYF.

The CDR3 spells CASSSYRGPPYNSPLHF. CDR3 bases: TGTGCCAGCAGTTCCTACAGGGGGCCACCCTATAATTCACCCCTCCACTTT. This chain links TRBV27 with TRBJ1-6; 9 nucleotides match TRBD1. The CDR3 extends over 17 amino acids. Germline CDR1 and CDR2: MNHEY and SMNVEV (reference sequence). Losses at the gene ends were 4 bases for V and 2 bases for J; bases not matched to a gene: 6.

This chain connects TRBV6-5 to TRBJ1-1; a possible D gene is TRBD1 (6 bases). Germline lookup yields CDR1 MNHEY and CDR2 SVGAGI. The CDR3 runs to 13 residues. V lost 6 bases to trimming and J lost 4 bases, with 12 bases between them. The CDR3 DNA sequence: TGTGCCAGCAGCGGGGGGGGGCTCACTGAAGCTTTCTTT. Its translation: CASSGGGLTEAFF.

The rearrangement links TRBV28 to TRBJ1-3, with a possible D match to TRBD1 (5 bases). The CDR3 length is 16 residues. CDR1 is MDHEN and CDR2 is SYDVKM in the germline V gene. Trimming removed 1 base from V and 0 bases from J, with 10 bases in between. CDR3 nucleotide sequence: TGTGCCAGCAGTTTATTAAGGGGAAGCTCTGGAAACACCATATATTTT. Amino acid sequence: CASSLLRGSSGNTIYF. The full variable domain, completed using reference TRBV28 and TRBJ1-3, is DVKVTQSSRYLVKRTGEKVFLECVQDMDHENMFWYRQDPGLGLRLIYFSYDVKMKEKGDIPEGYSVSREKKERFSLILESASTNQTSMYLCASSLLRGSSGNTIYFGEGSWLTVV.

The genes are TRBV28 and TRBJ2-1; D is possibly TRBD2 (6 bases). Germline assignment: CDR1 MDHEN and CDR2 SYDVKM. The CDR3 has 14 residues. V lost 4 bases and J lost 3, with 10 bases in between. CDR3 bases: TGTGCCAGCAGTTACGGGACTCTCTACAATGAGCAGTTCTTC. Residues: CASSYGTLYNEQFF.

This clone was seen a single time. The CDR3 region is CASSQAGGPTDTQYF. The DNA of the CDR3 is TGTGCCAGCAGCCAAGCGGGGGGTCCCACAGATACGCAGTATTTT. The chain has TRBV4-2 and TRBJ2-3, with TRBD2 matching over 7 bases. This CDR3 region has 15 residues. Trimming cost V 1 base and J 2 bases; bases outside gene matches: 3. Germline V CDR1 and CDR2: LGHNA, YNFKEQ.

The chain has TRBV9 and TRBJ1-2; D unresolved. This CDR3 comprises 14 residues. CDR1 and CDR2 (germline): SGDLS, YYNGEE. Trimming took 0 bases from V and 6 from J, leaving 12 bases between them. The CDR3 reads CASSVAGNFDGYTF. CDR3 nucleotide sequence: TGTGCCAGCAGCGTAGCTGGGAATTTCGATGGCTACACCTTC.

The chain joins TRBV4-2 to TRBJ1-1; D call uncertain. Trimming took 0 bases from V and 1 from J, leaving 9 bases between them. The germline gives CDR1 LGHNA, CDR2 YNFKEQ. The CDR3 has 15 residues. The CDR3 sequence: CASSQDQGANTEAFF. CDR3 nucleotide sequence: TGTGCCAGCAGCCAAGATCAAGGAGCGAACACTGAAGCTTTCTTT.

The genes are TRBV11-1 and TRBJ1-1; 9 nucleotides line up with TRBD1. The CDR3 is 16 amino acids. Germline CDR1 reads SGHAT; CDR2 reads FQDESV (reference sequence). The V gene end was trimmed by 2 bases and the J gene end by 4 bases; junction bases not matched to a gene: 8. CDR3 region: CASSLREGQGTTEAFF. The DNA of the CDR3 is TGTGCCAGCAGCTTAAGGGAAGGACAGGGGACCACTGAAGCTTTCTTT.

This clone was seen a few times. V usage is TRBV6-6 and J usage is TRBJ2-3, with D hard to call. Trimming removed 2 bases at V and 0 bases at J, with 9 bases between. This CDR3 spans 15 amino acids. Per the germline V gene, CDR1 is MNHNY and CDR2 is SVGAGI (reference sequence). The CDR3 DNA follows: TGTGCCAGCAGTTACAGGAGTACTAGCACAGATACGCAGTATTTT. Protein sequence: CASSYRSTSTDTQYF.

The chain combines TRBV18 with TRBJ1-6; D possibly corresponds to TRBD1 (5 bases). Deletions cut 2 bases from V and 11 bases from J, with 19 bases between. Germline V gives CDR1 KGHSH, CDR2 LQKENI. The CDR3 consists of 16 residues. CDR3 protein: CASSPGTVGSSAPLHF. The CDR3 DNA follows: TGTGCCAGCTCACCAGGGACGGTTGGGAGTAGTGCACCCCTCCACTTT.

V gene TRBV2 combines with J gene TRBJ2-7; D may be TRBD1 (6 bases). The CDR3 has 12 amino acids. The ends were cut back, 8 bases at V and 3 bases at J, with 11 bases in the middle. CDR1 is SNHLY, CDR2 FYNNEI, per germline. CDR3 DNA sequence: TGTGCCAGCGGGACAACCAACTACGAGCAGTACTTC. Translated, it gives CASGTTNYEQYF.

The chain links TRBV7-2 to TRBJ2-7, with a tentative D call TRBD1 (6 bases). This CDR3 is 13 amino acids long. Trimming pared 5 bases from V and 5 bases from J, leaving 13 bases between. Germline CDR1 and CDR2: SGHTA and FQGNSA. The CDR3 bases are TGTGCCAGCAGCCCGGACAGTAGCCACGAGCAGTACTTC. It translates to CASSPDSSHEQYF.

This chain connects TRBV11-2 to TRBJ1-6, with 7 bases matching TRBD1. The V and J ends lost 5 bases and 6 bases, in that order; junction bases with no gene match: 13. The CDR3 spans 17 residues. CDR1 SGHAT and CDR2 FQNNGV come from the germline V gene. The CDR3 region is CASSQPLLGTVNSPLHF. In nucleotides, the CDR3 is TGTGCCAGCAGCCAACCTCTCCTCGGGACAGTTAATTCACCCCTCCACTTT.

J is TRBJ1-5 and V is TRBV6-1; possible D gene TRBD1, 6 bases. Germline lookup yields CDR1 MNHNS and CDR2 SASEGT. The CDR3 extends over 13 amino acids. V was cut by 10 bases and J by 6 bases, with 16 bases left in between. The CDR3 protein is CATRGAYGQPQHF. Here the CDR3 DNA reads TGTGCCACCCGGGGGGCCTATGGTCAGCCCCAGCATTTT.

This chain uses TRBV7-2 with TRBJ1-5; 8 bases line up with TRBD1. Germline-derived CDR1 and CDR2 are SGHTA and FQGNSA. The CDR3 contains 14 residues. With V trimmed by 7 bases and J by 2 bases, 4 bases remained unmatched. CDR3 region: CASKGQGRNQPQHF. CDR3 DNA sequence: TGTGCCAGCAAAGGACAGGGCCGCAATCAGCCCCAGCATTTT.

The chain links TRBV6-1 to TRBJ1-3; D is possibly TRBD1 (5 bases). Trimming took 5 bases from V and 3 from J, leaving 11 bases between them. CDR1 MNHNS and CDR2 SASEGT come from the germline V gene. This CDR3 has 14 residues. The CDR3 reads CASSWGVSGNTIYF. For the CDR3, the DNA is TGTGCCAGCAGTTGGGGGGTCAGTGGAAACACCATATATTTT.

This clone has just a few counts. This chain links TRBV19 with TRBJ1-6; D not resolved. This CDR3 is built from 14 residues. Germline V gene data show CDR1 as LNHDA and CDR2 as SQIVND (reference sequence). The V end was cut by 7 bases, the J end by 0 bases, with 7 bases between. In DNA form, the CDR3 reads TGTGCCAGTATGAAGAGCTCCTATAATTCACCCCTCCACTTT. Translation gives CASMKSSYNSPLHF. The variable domain in full, completed from reference TRBV19 and TRBJ1-6, reads DGGITQSPKYLFRKEGQNVTLSCEQNLNHDAMYWYRQDPGQGLRLIYYSQIVNDFQKGDIAEGYSVSREKKESFPLTVTSAQKNPTAFYLCASMKSSYNSPLHFGNGTRLTVT.

The V call is TRBV5-1, the J call TRBJ2-5; D remains unclear. Trimming left V 0 bases short and J 3 bases short, with 6 bases between. CDR1 and CDR2 from the germline V gene are SGHRS and YFSETQ. This CDR3 comprises 13 residues. The CDR3 nucleotides read TGCGCCAGCAGCTTGGCCCGCGAAGAGACCCAGTACTTC. The encoded protein is CASSLAREETQYF.

J is TRBJ2-7 and V is TRBV6-1; TRBD2 is a possible D gene (6 bases). The CDR3 consists of 15 residues. V was pared by 10 bases and J by 5 bases, with 24 bases between. Germline V CDR1 and CDR2: MNHNS, SASEGT. The CDR3 reads CATTLRRAGLHEQYF. The CDR3 DNA reads as TGTGCCACCACACTCCGTAGAGCGGGCCTCCACGAGCAGTACTTC.

The rearrangement links TRBV5-1 to TRBJ1-1; TRBD1 is a possible D gene (6 bases). The CDR3 totals 14 residues. The V gene lost 1 base and the J gene lost 1 base, with 8 bases spanning the gap. CDR1 SGHRS and CDR2 YFSETQ come from the germline V gene. The CDR3 is CASSLRTANTEAFF. The CDR3, as DNA: TGCGCCAGCAGCTTGAGGACAGCGAACACTGAAGCTTTCTTT.

The CDR3 coding sequence is TGTGCCAGCAGTTACGAGGGGGCCTACGAGCAGTACTTC. Its protein is CASSYEGAYEQYF. The V call is TRBV6-5, the J call TRBJ2-7; possible D gene TRBD1, 6 bases. CDR1 and CDR2 (germline): MNHEY, SVGAGI. Trimming removed 2 bases at V and 2 bases at J, with 7 bases between. The CDR3 extends over 13 amino acids.

The V gene is TRBV5-6, the J gene TRBJ1-1; tentative D call: TRBD1 (5 bases). The CDR3 spans 14 residues. Germline CDR1 SGHDT, CDR2 YYEEEE. Trimming took 0 bases from V and 1 from J, leaving 7 bases between them. This CDR3 reads CASSLEGWNTEAFF. The CDR3 DNA reads TGTGCCAGCAGCTTGGAGGGGTGGAACACTGAAGCTTTCTTT. The whole variable domain, filled in from reference TRBV5-6 and TRBJ1-1, reads DAGVTQSPTHLIKTRGQQVTLRCSPKSGHDTVSWYQQALGQGPQFIFQYYEEEERQRGNFPDRFSGHQFPNYSSELNVNALLLGDSALYLCASSLEGWNTEAFFGQGTRLTVV.

This chain connects TRBV10-1 to TRBJ2-5, with TRBD2 matching 10 bases. Germline CDR1 and CDR2: WNHNN and SYGVQD (reference sequence). With V trimmed by 6 bases and J by 5 bases, 9 bases remained unmatched. This CDR3 has 15 amino acids. This chain's CDR3 is CASSQGTSVHETQYF. The DNA for the CDR3 is TGCGCCAGCAGCCAAGGGACTAGCGTGCACGAGACCCAGTACTTC.

V and J are TRBV30 and TRBJ2-7; D remains ambiguous. The CDR3 length is 13 residues. The V and J ends lost 3 bases and 1 base respectively, with 10 bases between them. Germline V gene data show CDR1 as GTSNPN and CDR2 as SVGIG (reference sequence). The CDR3 protein is CAWRPLVSYEQYF. CDR3 nucleotides: TGTGCCTGGAGGCCACTTGTTTCCTACGAGCAGTACTTC.

This clone has more than one count but fewer than ten. The chain uses TRBV5-1 and TRBJ2-7; 10 positions match TRBD1. There are 14 residues in the CDR3. CDR1 is SGHRS, CDR2 YFSETQ, per germline. V lost 6 bases and J lost 6; bases outside the gene matches: 9. In DNA, the CDR3 is TGCGCCAGCACCCCCCTACGGGACAGGGGCGAGCAGTACTTC. Residues: CASTPLRDRGEQYF.